The rows below give T cell receptor beta chains drawn from one sample of a study of T cells after posttransplantation cyclophosphamide. The method was immunoSEQ multiplex PCR; TCRdb's version includes in-frame clones alone and lacks a portion of them. The sample shows about 4,200 clones, roughly three quarters of them seen only once. The input for sequencing was PBMCs, taken after an allogeneic stem cell transplant with post-transplant cyclophosphamide. Receptors originate from a female patient in her 50s who received an allogeneic stem cell transplant from a related donor, was CMV-positive, and had no GVHD. The graft donor may be the source of some T cells. Both conserved end residues are part of each CDR3. Each record gives: D gene, CDR3 length, clone size, V gene, J gene, CDR3 protein, CDR3 DNA. D genes are given only for firm matches. The size of a clone is reported for some rows only, either as once, few or many, or as a class for expanded clones.

.	15	.	TRBV9	TRBJ2-3	CASSVGGGGFDTQYF	TGTGCCAGCAGCGTAGGGGGAGGGGGGTTCGATACGCAGTATTTT
.	14	few	TRBV7-2	TRBJ1-2	CASSLGAGVSGYTF	TGTGCCAGCAGCTTAGGAGCAGGGGTCAGTGGCTACACCTTC
.	14	few	TRBV5-4	TRBJ2-7	CASSLEQAAYEQYF	TGTGCCAGCAGCTTGGAGCAGGCAGCCTACGAGCAGTACTTC
TRBD2	20	once	TRBV6-1	TRBJ2-3	CASRGFPGLAGGSSTDTQYF	TGTGCCAGCCGTGGATTCCCCGGACTAGCGGGAGGGTCTAGCACAGATACGCAGTATTTT
TRBD2	15	.	TRBV7-6	TRBJ2-1	CASSLESGGHNEQFF	TGTGCCAGCAGCTTAGAAAGCGGGGGACACAATGAGCAGTTCTTC
.	18	once	TRBV14	TRBJ1-1	CASSRTEATPRGNTEAFF	TGTGCCAGCAGCCGAACCGAGGCCACTCCCCGGGGGAACACTGAAGCTTTCTTT
.	14	few	TRBV19	TRBJ1-1	CASSPTGPGTEAFF	TGTGCCAGTAGTCCCACGGGTCCGGGCACTGAAGCTTTCTTT
.	15	.	TRBV15	TRBJ1-2	CATSRDRGSREDYTF	TGTGCCACCAGCAGAGATCGGGGTAGCCGCGAAGACTACACCTTC
TRBD1	16	.	TRBV5-1	TRBJ1-6	CASSLAEGALGSPLHF	TGCGCCAGCAGCTTGGCTGAGGGGGCCCTAGGATCACCCCTCCACTTT
.	15	few	TRBV5-1	TRBJ2-2	CASSYDSAGTGELFF	TGCGCCAGCAGCTACGACAGTGCTGGGACCGGGGAGCTGTTTTTT
TRBD2	15	.	TRBV11-3	TRBJ2-7	CASSLGTSGSYEQYF	TGTGCCAGCAGCTTAGGGACTAGCGGGAGCTACGAGCAGTACTTC
.	15	.	TRBV30	TRBJ1-1	CAWSREGGGNTEAFF	TGTGCCTGGAGTAGGGAGGGAGGTGGTAACACTGAAGCTTTCTTT
TRBD2	16	.	TRBV2	TRBJ2-2	CASRKLAGGLGGELFF	TGTGCCAGCAGGAAACTAGCGGGAGGATTGGGCGGGGAGCTGTTTTTT
.	17	once	TRBV5-1	TRBJ1-6	CASSRRTASSYNSPLHF	TGCGCCAGCAGTAGGAGGACAGCCAGCTCCTATAATTCCCCCCTCCACTTT
TRBD2	15	.	TRBV11-2	TRBJ2-5	CASSSERGSGETQYF	TGTGCCAGCAGCTCCGAGCGGGGGTCGGGAGAGACCCAGTACTTC
.	14	once	TRBV7-9	TRBJ2-7	CASSLDQGPYEQYF	TGTGCCAGCAGCTTAGACCAGGGTCCCTACGAGCAGTACTTC
TRBD1	15	few	TRBV7-9	TRBJ1-5	CASSWDRDPMLPQHF	TGTGCCAGCAGCTGGGACAGGGACCCTATGTTGCCCCAGCATTTT
.	13	once	TRBV6-5	TRBJ2-7	CASIMTGGNEQYF	TGTGCCAGCATCATGACAGGTGGGAACGAGCAGTACTTC
TRBD1	16	few	TRBV28	TRBJ1-4	CASSRHPWTGNEKLFF	TGTGCCAGCAGTCGCCATCCCTGGACAGGGAATGAAAAACTGTTTTTT
.	13	.	TRBV29-1	TRBJ2-3	CSAGQPSTDTQYF	TGCAGCGCTGGACAGCCTAGCACAGATACGCAGTATTTT
.	16	hyperexpanded	TRBV28	TRBJ1-4	CASSPARAGSNEKLFF	TGTGCCAGCAGTCCGGCCAGGGCAGGGTCTAATGAAAAACTGTTTTTT
TRBD1	15	.	TRBV4-1	TRBJ1-4	CASSQGTGWGEKLFF	TGCGCCAGCAGCCAAGGGACAGGCTGGGGTGAAAAACTGTTTTTT
TRBD2	15	.	TRBV6-4	TRBJ2-1	CASSDRTSGGAVQFF	TGTGCCAGCAGTGATCGGACTAGCGGGGGGGCAGTGCAGTTCTTC
.	15	.	TRBV9	TRBJ1-2	CASSEGGGQPGGYTF	TGTGCCAGCAGCGAGGGGGGGGGCCAGCCCGGTGGCTACACCTTC
.	14	.	TRBV2	TRBJ2-7	CASSEGGQDYEQYF	TGTGCCAGCAGTGAAGGGGGCCAGGACTACGAGCAGTACTTC
.	14	.	TRBV7-9	TRBJ2-2	CASSTRLNTGELFF	TGTGCCAGCAGCACTAGACTCAACACCGGGGAGCTGTTTTTT
.	12	.	TRBV5-1	TRBJ2-7	CASSLVGVEQYF	TGCGCCAGCAGCTTGGTAGGGGTCGAGCAGTACTTC
.	15	.	TRBV14	TRBJ2-1	CAGSLTLVRVNEQFF	TGTGCCGGCAGCCTAACCCTGGTGCGGGTCAATGAGCAGTTCTTC
TRBD2	12	once	TRBV6-1	TRBJ2-3	CASSGSSDTQYF	TGTGCCAGTAGCGGGAGTTCAGATACGCAGTATTTT
TRBD2	15	.	TRBV11-2	TRBJ2-7	CASSLSAGGPYEQYF	TGTGCCAGCAGCTTAAGCGCGGGGGGCCCCTACGAGCAGTACTTC
.	11	.	TRBV10-1	TRBJ2-1	CASSGGNEQFF	TGCGCCAGCAGTGGCGGGAATGAGCAGTTCTTC
TRBD1	15	.	TRBV9	TRBJ1-1	CASGRGTGPSFRAFF	TGTGCCAGCGGACGCGGGACAGGACCCAGTTTTCGGGCTTTCTTT
.	15	.	TRBV27	TRBJ1-5	CASSSDSPSNQPQHF	TGTGCCAGCAGTTCCGACAGTCCTAGCAATCAGCCCCAGCATTTT
TRBD2	14	.	TRBV5-1	TRBJ2-7	CASSFAGGLVEQYF	TGCGCCAGCAGCTTTGCGGGGGGGCTCGTCGAGCAGTACTTC
.	13	.	TRBV28	TRBJ2-2	CASSPPGAGELFF	TGTGCCAGCAGCCCCCCGGGGGCCGGGGAGCTGTTTTTT
TRBD1	15	.	TRBV7-2	TRBJ1-2	CASSFSPDRAYGYTF	TGTGCCAGCAGCTTTTCCCCGGACAGGGCCTATGGCTACACCTTC
TRBD1	17	few	TRBV5-1	TRBJ1-5	CASSWGDRGLRGEPQHF	TGCGCCAGCAGCTGGGGGGACAGGGGGCTCCGCGGGGAGCCCCAGCATTTT
.	15	.	TRBV19	TRBJ2-7	CASSPGRMGSYEQYF	TGTGCCAGTAGCCCGGGGAGAATGGGATCCTACGAGCAGTACTTC
.	14	.	TRBV9	TRBJ2-7	CASSVAGLLHEQYF	TGTGCCAGCAGCGTAGCTGGACTACTCCACGAGCAGTACTTC
TRBD1	15	.	TRBV19	TRBJ1-5	CASGETGRFNQPQHF	TGTGCCAGCGGGGAGACAGGGAGATTCAATCAGCCCCAGCATTTT
.	14	.	TRBV5-4	TRBJ2-5	CASSLSGNQETQYF	TGTGCCAGCAGCTTGTCGGGAAACCAAGAGACCCAGTACTTC
TRBD2	15	.	TRBV19	TRBJ2-1	CASSTGLAGNNEQFF	TGTGCCAGTAGTACCGGACTAGCGGGGAATAATGAGCAGTTCTTC
.	16	few	TRBV11-3	TRBJ1-5	CASRERPPGVSTAPAF	TGTGCCAGCAGAGAGCGACCCCCGGGTGTATCCACGGCCCCAGCATTT
.	15	.	TRBV5-1	TRBJ1-3	CASSLDASSGNTIYF	TGCGCCAGCAGCTTGGATGCGTCCTCTGGAAACACCATATATTTT
.	14	.	TRBV6-1	TRBJ1-5	CASSADWSNQPQHF	TGTGCCAGCAGTGCCGACTGGAGCAATCAGCCCCAGCATTTT
TRBD1	15	.	TRBV5-6	TRBJ2-3	CASSSPRQGTDTQYF	TGTGCCAGCAGCTCACCAAGACAGGGGACAGATACGCAGTATTTT
.	13	few	TRBV5-1	TRBJ2-1	CASSLDFNNEQFF	TGCGCCAGCAGCTTGGACTTTAACAATGAGCAGTTCTTC
TRBD1	16	.	TRBV14	TRBJ2-7	CASSPTTGAPYYEQYF	TGTGCCAGCAGCCCAACGACAGGGGCCCCTTACTACGAGCAGTACTTC
.	16	.	TRBV15	TRBJ2-2	CATSRDQGQNTGELFF	TGTGCCACCAGCAGAGATCAGGGGCAGAACACCGGGGAGCTGTTTTTT
.	13	.	TRBV29-1	TRBJ1-6	CSVEETGGSPLHF	TGCAGCGTTGAAGAGACGGGGGGTTCACCCCTCCACTTT